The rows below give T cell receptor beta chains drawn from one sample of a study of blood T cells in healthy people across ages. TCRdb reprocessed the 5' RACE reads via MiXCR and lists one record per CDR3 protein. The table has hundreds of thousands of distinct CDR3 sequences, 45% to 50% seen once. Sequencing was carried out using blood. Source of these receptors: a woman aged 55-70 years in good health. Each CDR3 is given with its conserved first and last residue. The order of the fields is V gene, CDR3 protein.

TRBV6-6 CASRPGLAGVNEQFF
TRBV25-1 CASSDGAVNEKLFF
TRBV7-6 CASSPVGGLAVYNEQFF
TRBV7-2 CASSAAMGLAGVVQYF
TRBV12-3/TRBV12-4 CASSPSAGVTPYGYTF
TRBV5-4 CASRQQGASYEQYF
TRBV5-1 CASSCGGNYEQYF
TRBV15 CATSRDRGQETQYF
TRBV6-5 CASSDRVETEAFF
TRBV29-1 CSVVRGTSGIYNEQFF
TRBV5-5 CASSPDWGQPQHF
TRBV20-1 CSARDPLNQGLDNSPLHF
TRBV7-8 CASSFGTAVSYEQYF
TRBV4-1 CASSQDLPVGNEQFF
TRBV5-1 CASSSGPGTNEKLFF
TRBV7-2 CAGNADRVLAGAFF
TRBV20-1 CSASRTSGSFGSGANVLTF
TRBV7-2 CASSSIGGSTDTQYF
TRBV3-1 CASSQQGTGELFF
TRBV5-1 CASSLEGTLEYF
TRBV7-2 CASSLSIQETQYF
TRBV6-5 CASSYPGGSGRHPGTQYF
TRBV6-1 CASSSRHLYNEQFF
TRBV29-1 CSVGHVLRDTQYF
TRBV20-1 CSANRRLPTTPSSYNEQFF
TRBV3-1 CASSRTWLVAEAFF
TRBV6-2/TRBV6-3 CASSYGLSIQYF
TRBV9 CASSPGGKALYYEQYF
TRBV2 CASKGDLSNQPQHF
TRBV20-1 CSARGTGGVYGYTF
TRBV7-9 CASRNTGTGSYNEQFF
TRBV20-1 CSAWHPTSNEQFF
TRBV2 CASTREGEQFF
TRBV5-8 CASSPSGRDREQYF
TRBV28 CASSLRRGLETQYF
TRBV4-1 CASSQVLAGQETQYF
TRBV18 CASSVRTEPYEQYF
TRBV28 CASTLTGSSGANVLTF
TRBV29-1 CSVEGGAGGSLYNEQFF
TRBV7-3 CASSLSGLAVVTSYEQYF
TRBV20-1 CSARARDRGLETQYF
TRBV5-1 CASSLALRTSDHEQYF
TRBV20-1 CSARVSSGRPYNEQFF
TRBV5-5 CASSLNPGRDTF
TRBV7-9 CASGGRHNEQFF
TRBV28 CASSSTRTGGRRYEQYF
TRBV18 CASYKASSTDTQYF
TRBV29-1 CSVEGGTGLGTDTQYF
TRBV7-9 CASSLSPAGKEQYF
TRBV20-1 CRARGRLAEQFF
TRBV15 CATSRKTGFQETQYF
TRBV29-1 CSAQDRSRSFEAFF
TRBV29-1 CSVERETQYF
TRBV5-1 CASSRASAETQYF
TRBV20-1 CSASLPTGTGFNEAFF